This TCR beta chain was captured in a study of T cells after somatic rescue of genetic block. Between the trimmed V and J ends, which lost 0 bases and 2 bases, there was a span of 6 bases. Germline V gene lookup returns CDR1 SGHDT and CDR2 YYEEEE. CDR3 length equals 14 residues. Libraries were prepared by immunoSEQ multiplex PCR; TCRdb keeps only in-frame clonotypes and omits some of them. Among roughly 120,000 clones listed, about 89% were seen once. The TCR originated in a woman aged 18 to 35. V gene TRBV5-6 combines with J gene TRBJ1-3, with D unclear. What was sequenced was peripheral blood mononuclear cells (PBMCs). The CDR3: CASSLERTGNTIYF. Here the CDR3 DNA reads TGTGCCAGCAGCTTGGAACGGACTGGAAACACCATATATTTT.